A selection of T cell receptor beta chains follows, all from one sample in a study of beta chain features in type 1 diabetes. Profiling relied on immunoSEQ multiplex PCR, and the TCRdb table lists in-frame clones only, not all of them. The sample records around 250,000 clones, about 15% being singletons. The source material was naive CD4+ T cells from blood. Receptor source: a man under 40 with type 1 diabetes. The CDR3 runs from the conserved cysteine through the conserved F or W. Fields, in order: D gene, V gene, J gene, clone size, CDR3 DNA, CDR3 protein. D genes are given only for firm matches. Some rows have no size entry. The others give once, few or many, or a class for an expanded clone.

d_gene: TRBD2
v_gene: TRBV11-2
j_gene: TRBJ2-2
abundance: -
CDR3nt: TGTGCCAGCAGCTCAGCCTTGACTAGCGGGGCCGGGGAGCTGTTTTTT
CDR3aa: CASSSALTSGAGELFF

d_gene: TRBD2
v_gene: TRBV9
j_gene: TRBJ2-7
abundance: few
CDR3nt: TGTGCCAGCAGCGTAGGGGCGGGAGCTCCCTACGAGCAGTACTTC
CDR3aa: CASSVGAGAPYEQYF

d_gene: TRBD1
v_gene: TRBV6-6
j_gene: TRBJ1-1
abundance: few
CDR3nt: TGTGCCAGCAGTTATGCAGGGGGGCCTGAAGCTTTCTTT
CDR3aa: CASSYAGGPEAFF

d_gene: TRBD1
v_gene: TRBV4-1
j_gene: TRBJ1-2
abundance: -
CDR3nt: TGCGCCAGCAGCCAAGGGACAGGATCCTATGGCTACACCTTC
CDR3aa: CASSQGTGSYGYTF

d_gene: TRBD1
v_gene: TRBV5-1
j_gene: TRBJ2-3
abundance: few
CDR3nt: TGCGCCAGCAGCTTGGGGACAGGGGGGACAGATACGCAGTATTTT
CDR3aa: CASSLGTGGTDTQYF

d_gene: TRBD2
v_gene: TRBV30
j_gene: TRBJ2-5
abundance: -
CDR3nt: TGTGCCTGGATGGTAGCGGGAGGTCTAGAGACCCAGTACTTC
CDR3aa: CAWMVAGGLETQYF

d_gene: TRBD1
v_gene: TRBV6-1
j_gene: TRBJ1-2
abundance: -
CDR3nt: TGTGCCAGCAGTGAGTCAGAGACAGGGGGGAACTATGGCTACACCTTC
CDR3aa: CASSESETGGNYGYTF

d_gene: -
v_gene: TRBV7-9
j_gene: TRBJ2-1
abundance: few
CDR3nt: TGTGCCAGCAGCTTAGTAAGGGGCACCTACAATGAGCAGTTCTTC
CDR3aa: CASSLVRGTYNEQFF

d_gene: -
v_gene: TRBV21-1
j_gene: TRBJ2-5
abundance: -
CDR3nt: TGTGCCAGCAGCAAATTCAGGGGACACCCGTTCGACTTC
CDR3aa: CASSKFRGHPFDF

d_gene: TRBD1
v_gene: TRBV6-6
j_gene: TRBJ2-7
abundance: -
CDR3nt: TGTGCCAGCAGTCCGACAGGGATCCACGAGCAGTACTTC
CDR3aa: CASSPTGIHEQYF

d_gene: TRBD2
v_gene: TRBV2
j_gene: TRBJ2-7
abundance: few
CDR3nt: TGTGCCAGCAGTGGGGGACTAGCGGAGCAGTACTTC
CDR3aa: CASSGGLAEQYF

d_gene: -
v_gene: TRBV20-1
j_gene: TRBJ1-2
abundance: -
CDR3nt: TGCAGTGCTAAAAACGAGGGGGTCCGCTTC
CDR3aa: CSAKNEGVRF

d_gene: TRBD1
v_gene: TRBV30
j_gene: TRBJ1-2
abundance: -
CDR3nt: TGTGCCTGGAGTGCCGGGACAGGGAAAAACTATGGCTACACCTTC
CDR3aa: CAWSAGTGKNYGYTF

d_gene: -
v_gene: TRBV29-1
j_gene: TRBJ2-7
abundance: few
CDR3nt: TGCAGCGTTGGCCCGACCGCCGCGCGGGAGCAGTACTTC
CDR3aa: CSVGPTAAREQYF

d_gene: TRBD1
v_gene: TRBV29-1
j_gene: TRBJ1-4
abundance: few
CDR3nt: TGCAGCACACGGACAGGCACTAATGAAAAACTGTTTTTT
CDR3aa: CSTRTGTNEKLFF

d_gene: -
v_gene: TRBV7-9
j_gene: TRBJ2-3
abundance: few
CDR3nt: TGTGCCAGCAGCTTAGATTCGAGAAAAGATACGCAGTATTTT
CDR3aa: CASSLDSRKDTQYF